This T cell receptor (beta chain) was observed in a study of graft-versus-host responses after intestinal transplantation. Study-wide context: Once they had received anti-thymocyte globulin induction, all recipients took tacrolimus and steroids for two to three years.

V lost 1 base to trimming and J lost 2 bases; unmatched junction nucleotides: 1. Germline assignment: CDR1 LNHDA and CDR2 SQIVND (reference sequence). The CDR3 is 14 residues long. The data were produced by immunoSEQ multiplex PCR, yet TCRdb's version contains in-frame clones alone and is incomplete. Here the sample spans some 87,000 clones, roughly 92% being singletons. Of note for this clone: As yet, its antigen is unknown.

The TCR was taken from a human donor who received an intestinal transplant. V is TRBV19 and J is TRBJ1-2; 7 positions match TRBD1. The material was unstimulated CD4+ T cells sorted from spleen or lymph node cells, obtained before intestinal transplant. The CDR3 reads CASSIGQGNYGYTF. The CDR3 coding sequence is TGTGCCAGTAGTATAGGACAGGGAAACTATGGCTACACCTTC.